This note documents a single TCR beta chain sequence. This sample is drawn from a study of cytomegalovirus exposure and HLA in healthy donors. Researchers ran the PCR with 60 Vbeta and 13 Jbeta primers. TCRdb's table, derived via immunoSEQ multiplex PCR, lists solely in-frame clones and lacks some. The table includes more than 150,000 clones, roughly 90% detected once. With 5 bases clipped from V and 8 bases from J, the junction kept 4 bases outside the gene matches. Germline V lookup: CDR1 SGHDT, CDR2 YYEEEE. The CDR3 extends over 12 amino acids. The clonotype comes from a girl less than two years old in good health and CMV-seronegative. Sequences were obtained from PBMCs. This chain joins TRBV5-6 and TRBJ2-1, with 7 bases that match TRBD2. The CDR3 nucleotides read TGTGCCAGCAGGACTAGCAATGATGAGCAGTTCTTC. This sequence encodes CASRTSNDEQFF.